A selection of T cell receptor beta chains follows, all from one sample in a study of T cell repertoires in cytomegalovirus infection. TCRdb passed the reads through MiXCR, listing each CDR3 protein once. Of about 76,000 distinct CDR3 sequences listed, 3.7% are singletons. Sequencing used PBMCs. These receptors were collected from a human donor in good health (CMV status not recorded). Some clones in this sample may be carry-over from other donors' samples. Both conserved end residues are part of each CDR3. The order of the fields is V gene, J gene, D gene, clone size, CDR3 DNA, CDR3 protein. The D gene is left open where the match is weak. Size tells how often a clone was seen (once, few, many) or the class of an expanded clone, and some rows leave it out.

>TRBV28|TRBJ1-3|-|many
TGTGCCAGCAGTTTATTATCTGGAAACACCATATATTTT
CASSLLSGNTIYF
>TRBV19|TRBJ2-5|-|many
TGTGCCAGTAGTATAGATAAAGAGACCCAGTACTTC
CASSIDKETQYF
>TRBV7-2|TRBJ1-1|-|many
TGTGCCAGCAGCACCTCGGCGGTGCGCACTGAAGCTTTCTTT
CASSTSAVRTEAFF
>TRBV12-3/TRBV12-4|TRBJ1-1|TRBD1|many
TGTGCCAGCAGTCTGCGATTGACAGGGGTTAACACTGAAGCTTTCTTT
CASSLRLTGVNTEAFF
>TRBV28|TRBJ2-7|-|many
TGTGCCGGGGGGGGGCACGGACCTAGCTACGAGCAGTACTTC
CAGGGHGPSYEQYF
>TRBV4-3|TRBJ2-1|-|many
TGCGCCAGCAGCCAAGATTCTAGTTCGGTGGTATACAATGAGCAGTTCTTC
CASSQDSSSVVYNEQFF
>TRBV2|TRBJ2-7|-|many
TGTGCCAGCAGTGAACTCGTTGGGGTCAGCTCCTACGAGCAGTACTTC
CASSELVGVSSYEQYF
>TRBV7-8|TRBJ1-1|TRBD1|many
TGTGCCAGCAGCGACGACAGGGACACTGAAGCTTTCTTT
CASSDDRDTEAFF
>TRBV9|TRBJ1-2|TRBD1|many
TGTGCCAGCAGCGCGAGGGACAGTCCCTATGGCTACACCTTC
CASSARDSPYGYTF
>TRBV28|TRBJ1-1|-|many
TGTGCCAGCAGTTTACCCGGACAGATATCTATAAAGCTGGTCTTT
CASSLPGQISIKLVF
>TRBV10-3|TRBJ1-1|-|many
TGTGCCGTCGCTCTGGCGGGGGAGAACACTGAAGCTTTCTTT
CAVALAGENTEAFF
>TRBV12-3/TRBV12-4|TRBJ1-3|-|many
TGTGCCAGCAGTGCCCGGACGGAGTCTGGAAACACCATATATTTT
CASSARTESGNTIYF
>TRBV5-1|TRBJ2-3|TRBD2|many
TGCGCCAGCACTCCGGGACTAGCAACAGATACGCAGTATTTT
CASTPGLATDTQYF
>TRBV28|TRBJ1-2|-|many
TGTGCCATCACGAGGGGGGTTCAAGGCTACACCTTC
CAITRGVQGYTF
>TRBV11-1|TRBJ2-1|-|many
TGTGCCAGCAGCTTAGCGCGATCAGGGGACGGGCAGTTCTTC
CASSLARSGDGQFF
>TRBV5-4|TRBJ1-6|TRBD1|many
TGTGCCAGCAGCCAACCAACAGGGGGCTACAATTCACCCCTCCACTTT
CASSQPTGGYNSPLHF
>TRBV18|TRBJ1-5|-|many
TGTGCCAGCTCACCCGACAGCCCCAATCAGCCCCAGCATTTT
CASSPDSPNQPQHF
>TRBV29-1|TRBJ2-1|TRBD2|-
TGCAGGGCTAGCGGGGGCCCCAGCTCCTACAATGAGCAGTTCTTC
CRASGGPSSYNEQFF
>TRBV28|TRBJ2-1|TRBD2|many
TGTGCCAGCTCCAGCCCGGGACTAGCAATCAATGAGCAGTTCTTC
CASSSPGLAINEQFF
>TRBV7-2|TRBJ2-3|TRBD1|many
TGTGCCAGCAGCGTTTGGACAGGGCAAGATACGCAGTATTTT
CASSVWTGQDTQYF
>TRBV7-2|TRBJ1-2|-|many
TGTGCCAGCAGCTCCAGAACCGGTAGCTACACCTTC
CASSSRTGSYTF
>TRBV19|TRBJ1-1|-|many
TGTGCCAGTATCAACATGAACACTGAAGCTTTCTTT
CASINMNTEAFF
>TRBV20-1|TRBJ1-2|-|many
TGCAGTGCTAGAGCGGATGACTATGGCTACACCTTC
CSARADDYGYTF
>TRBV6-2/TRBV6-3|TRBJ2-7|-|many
TGTGCCAGCAGTTCCCGGGAGTCAGAGCAGTACTTC
CASSSRESEQYF
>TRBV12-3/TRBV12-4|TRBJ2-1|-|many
TGTGCCAGCAGTCCCTATGTTACAAATGAGCAGTTCTTC
CASSPYVTNEQFF
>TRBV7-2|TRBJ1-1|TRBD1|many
TGTGCCAGCAGCATAACAGGGGACACTGAAGCTTTCTTT
CASSITGDTEAFF
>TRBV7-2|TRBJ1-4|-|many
TGTGCCAGCAGCTTAGATCGGATAACTCGGGGAGCAACTAATGAAAAACTGTTTTTT
CASSLDRITRGATNEKLFF
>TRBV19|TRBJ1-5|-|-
TGTGCCAGTAGTGTTCAGGATGGGCAGCCCCAGCATTTT
CASSVQDGQPQHF
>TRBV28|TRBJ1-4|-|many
TGTGCCAGCAGCCCTCTCGGGACGGCAAATGAAAAACTGTTTTTT
CASSPLGTANEKLFF
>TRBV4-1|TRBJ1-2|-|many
TGCGCCAGCAGCCAGGGATTCAACTATGGCTACACCTTC
CASSQGFNYGYTF